This TCR beta chain was sequenced during a study of T cell responses to AZD1222 COVID-19 vaccine. General study findings and limits: It was only five to seven AZD1222 recipients who were seropositive at baseline. Repertoire sampling happened only post peak T cell response. There were vaccine-associated CD4 TCRs across spike, dominant at 160-218 and 743-854.

The method was immunoSEQ multiplex PCR; TCRdb's version includes in-frame clones alone and lacks a portion of them. The sample carries 120,000 to 150,000 clones, 75% to 95% recorded once. Germline V gene lookup returns CDR1 SGHRS and CDR2 YFSETQ. This CDR3 is 14 amino acids long. The V end lost 4 bases, the J end lost 5 bases, and 15 bases lay between the germline ends. Concerning this clone: The target antigen is unknown.

The V call is TRBV5-1, the J call TRBJ2-5; TRBD1 might be the D (5 bases). Sequenced here: peripheral blood, sampled on day 0 of MenACWY control vaccination. The TCR was taken from an adult in good health. CDR3 nucleotide sequence: TGCGCCAGCAGCCCGAATGGGGCCTCGGAGACCCAGTACTTC. Protein product: CASSPNGASETQYF.